Listed below are T cell receptor beta chains from one sample, sequenced in a study of blood T cell repertoires in COVID-19. Clones were sequenced by immunoSEQ multiplex PCR, and TCRdb holds only the in-frame ones, with some missing. The top ten clones hold approximately 7.6% of a sample with 28,000 or so clones, 85% to 90% of them seen once. Sequenced input: peripheral blood. The receptors come from a human donor in a cohort sampled during active COVID-19. Both conserved end residues are part of each CDR3. D genes are given only for firm matches. Size values are once, few and many counts, or a class for expanded clones, and some rows have none.

d_call,clone_size,j_call,v_call,cdr3_aa,cdr3_nt
.,.,TRBJ1-4,TRBV2,CASSLQAILEKLFF,TGTGCCAGCAGTCTACAGGCAATCTTGGAAAAACTGTTTTTT
.,.,TRBJ1-3,TRBV19,CASSIGGRVGNTIYF,TGTGCCAGTAGTATAGGCGGCAGGGTTGGAAACACCATATATTTT
TRBD1,.,TRBJ2-2,TRBV7-9,CASSSGQGGTGELFF,TGTGCCAGCAGCTCGGGACAGGGGGGCACCGGGGAGCTGTTTTTT
.,.,TRBJ1-2,TRBV15,CATSRDVVAAYGYTF,TGTGCCACCAGCAGAGATGTTGTGGCGGCCTATGGCTACACCTTC
.,.,TRBJ2-3,TRBV7-2,CASSFRTQDTQYF,TGTGCCAGCAGCTTCAGGACTCAAGATACGCAGTATTTT
.,few,TRBJ2-7,TRBV2,CASSSGRGSAYEQYF,TGTGCCAGCAGCAGTGGGCGGGGCTCTGCCTACGAGCAGTACTTC
.,.,TRBJ2-5,TRBV5-1,CASSLGGEREETQYF,TGCGCCAGCAGCTTGGGTGGGGAGCGGGAAGAGACCCAGTACTTC
.,once,TRBJ2-2,TRBV28,CASSPNTRDEENTGELFF,TGTGCCAGCAGCCCTAACACACGAGACGAGGAGAACACCGGGGAGCTGTTTTTT
.,.,TRBJ2-1,TRBV19,CASSIGGAEQFF,TGTGCCAGTAGTATAGGCGGGGCTGAGCAGTTCTTC
TRBD1,.,TRBJ2-6,TRBV20-1,CSASTGTGRSGANVLTF,TGCAGTGCCAGTACCGGGACAGGGAGATCTGGGGCCAACGTCCTGACTTTC
TRBD1,few,TRBJ2-7,TRBV18,CASSVGQIYEQYF,TGTGCCAGCTCCGTGGGACAGATCTACGAGCAGTACTTC
.,.,TRBJ2-2,TRBV5-6,CASSLNGIDTGELFF,TGTGCCAGCAGCTTGAACGGGATAGACACCGGGGAGCTGTTTTTT
.,.,TRBJ1-6,TRBV12-3/TRBV12-4,CASSLRGDSPLHF,TGTGCCAGCAGTTTGCGGGGCGATTCACCCCTCCACTTT
TRBD1,.,TRBJ2-2,TRBV5-4,CASSSRDRGPIGELFF,TGTGCCAGCAGCAGCCGGGACAGGGGGCCGATCGGGGAGCTGTTTTTT
.,.,TRBJ2-1,TRBV12-3/TRBV12-4,CASSKPLGYEQFF,TGTGCCAGCAGTAAGCCTCTGGGCTATGAGCAGTTCTTC
.,.,TRBJ2-1,TRBV6-2/TRBV6-3,CASSYSGGRGEQFF,TGTGCCAGCAGTTACTCGGGAGGCCGGGGGGAGCAGTTCTTC
.,once,TRBJ2-7,TRBV20-1,CSAIYPPRQYF,TGCAGTGCTATCTACCCTCCGAGACAGTACTTC
.,.,TRBJ1-5,TRBV28,CASGRPQHF,TGTGCCAGCGGGAGGCCCCAGCATTTT
TRBD1,.,TRBJ2-2,TRBV29-1,CSAGRRGQGYNTGELFF,TGCAGCGCAGGACGAAGGGGACAGGGGTATAACACCGGGGAGCTGTTTTTT
TRBD1,.,TRBJ2-1,TRBV6-1,CASSERDRDGEQFF,TGTGCCAGCAGTGAGCGGGACAGGGATGGGGAGCAGTTCTTC
TRBD1,few,TRBJ1-5,TRBV9,CASSPGRGHQPQHF,TGTGCCAGCAGCCCCGGCAGGGGGCATCAGCCCCAGCATTTT
.,.,TRBJ1-1,TRBV13,CASSSTGNSEAFF,TGTGCCAGCAGCTCCACAGGGAACTCCGAAGCTTTCTTT
TRBD1,.,TRBJ1-6,TRBV7-2,CASSSPGQGNSPLHF,TGTGCCAGCAGCTCTCCGGGACAGGGTAATTCACCCCTCCACTTT
.,.,TRBJ2-7,TRBV29-1,CSVEGGRGSSYEQYF,TGCAGCGTTGAAGGGGGGCGGGGGAGCTCCTACGAGCAGTACTTC
.,.,TRBJ1-1,TRBV7-2,CASSSRRTGNTEAFF,TGTGCCAGCAGCTCCAGAAGAACAGGAAACACTGAAGCTTTCTTT
.,.,TRBJ1-1,TRBV7-9,CASSKGIMNTEAFF,TGTGCCAGCAGCAAGGGGATTATGAACACTGAAGCTTTCTTT
TRBD1,.,TRBJ2-7,TRBV6-6,CASSFPGQGVYEQYF,TGTGCCAGCAGTTTTCCGGGACAGGGAGTCTACGAGCAGTACTTC
TRBD1,.,TRBJ2-2,TRBV3-1/TRBV3-2,CASSQSRTGGAGELFF,TGTGCCAGCAGCCAGAGCAGGACAGGGGGGGCCGGGGAGCTGTTTTTT
TRBD2,.,TRBJ2-3,TRBV2,CASSEAWTSESLDTQYF,TGTGCCAGCAGTGAAGCGTGGACTAGCGAATCGTTAGATACGCAGTATTTT
TRBD1,.,TRBJ2-7,TRBV25-1,CASRRTGVPYEQYF,TGTGCCAGCAGAAGGACAGGGGTGCCCTACGAGCAGTACTTC
TRBD1,.,TRBJ1-2,TRBV3-1/TRBV3-2,CASSQVSTGVYGYTF,TGTGCCAGCAGCCAAGTTTCGACAGGGGTTTATGGCTACACCTTC
.,.,TRBJ2-3,TRBV6-2/TRBV6-3,CASSYSRGDTQYF,TGTGCCAGCAGTTACTCCCGCGGAGATACGCAGTATTTT
TRBD1,.,TRBJ1-1,TRBV4-3,CASSQFIQGATEAFF,TGCGCCAGCAGCCAATTCATACAGGGGGCAACTGAAGCTTTCTTT
.,.,TRBJ2-5,TRBV5-1,CASSLSGATAAETQYF,TGCGCCAGCAGCTTGTCAGGCGCCACGGCCGCAGAGACCCAGTACTTC
TRBD2,.,TRBJ2-2,TRBV4-1,CASSYGTSAGGVGELFF,TGCGCCAGCAGCTATGGGACTAGCGCGGGAGGGGTCGGGGAGCTGTTTTTT
TRBD2,.,TRBJ2-5,TRBV7-2,CASSPRRLAGGAETQYF,TGTGCCAGCAGCCCTCGCCGACTAGCGGGGGGAGCAGAGACCCAGTACTTC
.,.,TRBJ1-2,TRBV6-5,CASSRGQINYGYTF,TGTGCCAGCAGTCGAGGACAAATCAACTATGGCTACACCTTC
TRBD1,.,TRBJ1-2,TRBV5-1,CASSASGGPRGWGYTF,TGCGCCAGCAGCGCCTCAGGGGGCCCCCGGGGTTGGGGCTACACCTTC
.,.,TRBJ1-4,TRBV14,CASSQDLRAPEKLFF,TGTGCCAGCAGCCAAGATCTTCGAGCCCCTGAAAAACTGTTTTTT
TRBD1,.,TRBJ1-5,TRBV2,CASSADRGLGPQHF,TGTGCCAGCAGTGCTGACAGGGGACTCGGGCCCCAGCATTTT
TRBD2,few,TRBJ2-7,TRBV5-4,CASSSKTGTSTYEQYF,TGTGCCAGCAGCTCAAAAACCGGGACTAGCACCTACGAGCAGTACTTC